This TCR beta chain derives from a study of cytomegalovirus exposure and HLA in healthy donors. Turning to the study itself: A subsequent analysis stated that the 100 to 150 validation repertoires were run on the same platform as the approximately 660 first-cohort repertoires.

TCRdb's copy holds only in-frame clones and misses some; the assay was immunoSEQ multiplex PCR. The sample carries roughly 130,000 clones, 85% to 90% recorded once. Deletions cut 0 bases from V and 2 bases from J, with 6 bases between. From germline, CDR1 is SGDLS and CDR2 YYNGEE. The CDR3 consists of 14 residues. This clone was seen more than once but under ten times. Its target is unknown. Study conclusions and caveats: The classifier reportedly diagnosed cytomegalovirus status with high specificity and sensitivity. Clusters of TCRs from the first cohort tended to co-occur in the roughly 120 validation repertoires (as a later analysis found). Most observed TCR sequences were rare, whereas some public TCRs were detected in many donors.

The chain combines TRBV9 with TRBJ1-5; D is ambiguous. The sequence was collected from a man aged 25-45 years in good health and CMV-seronegative. Specimen: PBMCs. This CDR3 reads CASSVGRGNQPQHF. Written as DNA, the CDR3 is TGTGCCAGCAGCGTAGGGAGGGGCAATCAGCCCCAGCATTTT.